The rows below give T cell receptor beta chains drawn from one sample of a study of blood T cell repertoires in COVID-19. TCRdb's copy holds only in-frame clones and misses some; the assay was immunoSEQ multiplex PCR. The repertoire consists of 180,000 or so clones, with about 82% occurring once and the leading ten covering around 5.7%. The sequenced sample consisted of PBMCs or T cells enriched from blood (not recorded which). The receptors were sampled from a man aged 40-50 years with acute COVID-19. CDR3s include the opening cysteine and the closing phenylalanine or tryptophan. Rows give clone size only sometimes, using once, few, many, or a class for an expanded clone.

>TRBJ2-1|TRBV7-2|-
CASLDRGYNEQFF
>TRBJ2-2|TRBV2|-
CASSAGGPNTGELFF
>TRBJ2-7|TRBV12-3/TRBV12-4|-
CASSLATGEQYF
>TRBJ1-1|TRBV18|-
CASSASRDRGPGAFF
>TRBJ1-5|TRBV6-1|-
CASSEQRESGQPQHF
>TRBJ1-4|TRBV5-1|-
CASSLEGAKGEKLFF
>TRBJ1-2|TRBV12-3/TRBV12-4|-
CASIPGAGGYTF
>TRBJ2-5|TRBV13|-
CASSQRTGRETQYF
>TRBJ2-5|TRBV7-2|-
CASSLGDRAPETQYF
>TRBJ2-5|TRBV24-1|-
CATSDPLAGGKETQYF
>TRBJ1-5|TRBV18|-
CASSPTDPNQPQHF
>TRBJ2-2|TRBV23-1|once
CASSQWSLKNTGELFF
>TRBJ2-6|TRBV23-1|-
CASSQPTLVDRPGANVLTF
>TRBJ2-7|TRBV7-2|-
CASSLSASGYYEQYF
>TRBJ2-2|TRBV3-1/TRBV3-2|-
CASTPRTGFGELFF
>TRBJ1-1|TRBV6-5|-
CASSSYLAGENTEAFF
>TRBJ2-7|TRBV5-4|-
CASTRVPGQGRRGYEQYF
>TRBJ2-5|TRBV2|-
CASREGGGETQYF
>TRBJ1-1|TRBV7-8|-
CASSSRRRNTEAFF
>TRBJ2-1|TRBV5-1|-
CASSLAPPSDEQFF
>TRBJ1-6|TRBV6-5|-
CASSSMGTSGSPLHF
>TRBJ1-5|TRBV12-3/TRBV12-4|-
CASSSGGNQPQHF
>TRBJ2-2|TRBV9|-
CASSPEDRGVGELFF
>TRBJ2-1|TRBV24-1|-
CATSGVTRSYNEQFF
>TRBJ2-3|TRBV3-1/TRBV3-2|-
CASSRQEIHTQYF
>TRBJ2-3|TRBV9|-
CASSVVPAGGTDTQYF
>TRBJ2-1|TRBV5-1|-
CASRPETSGGNEQFF
>TRBJ1-2|TRBV6-1|few
CASSERGTGYGYTF
>TRBJ2-1|TRBV19|once
CATTPGQGASEQFF
>TRBJ1-1|TRBV28|-
CASSSGQGSRTEAFF
>TRBJ2-1|TRBV27|-
CASRWGDNEQFF
>TRBJ2-7|TRBV19|-
CASSQVLGGNEQYF
>TRBJ1-5|TRBV9|once
CASSVGSGNQPQHF
>TRBJ2-2|TRBV7-7|-
CASSLAGGAGTGELFF
>TRBJ1-1|TRBV30|few
CAWDSGTGVAFF
>TRBJ1-1|TRBV6-5|-
CASILGQTNTEAFF
>TRBJ2-1|TRBV27|-
CASSPGTRGQGEQFF
>TRBJ1-3|TRBV12-3/TRBV12-4|-
CASSLENTIYF
>TRBJ2-1|TRBV10-3|-
CAIRESGPNEQFF